These T cell receptor beta chains were read from a single sample in a study of monozygotic twins with inflammatory bowel disease. With the 5' RACE reads reprocessed, TCRdb shows one record per CDR3 protein and no DNA. The sample features nearly 450,000 distinct CDR3 sequences, with about 2.6% in its top ten. Material for sequencing was blood. The receptor source for this set is a human donor with ulcerative colitis or Crohn's disease, or a healthy co-twin of an affected twin (not recorded which). CDR3s include the opening cysteine and the closing phenylalanine or tryptophan. Fields, in order: J gene, V gene, CDR3 protein.

>TRBJ1-2|TRBV5-6
CASSSTTRHGYTF
>TRBJ1-1|TRBV7-2
CASSFNSGPRDEAFF
>TRBJ1-1|TRBV6-6
CASSFGTAAAFF
>TRBJ2-4|TRBV4-2
CASSQDRGAKNIQYF
>TRBJ2-1|TRBV4-2
CASSQTTSGRWDEQFF
>TRBJ2-5|TRBV5-1
CASSFGSQNQETQYF
>TRBJ1-2|TRBV30
CAWNSGNGGYTF
>TRBJ2-1|TRBV7-3
CASSSPLTDEGNEQFF
>TRBJ2-1|TRBV29-1
CSVVTYSSYNEQFF
>TRBJ1-1|TRBV30
CAWSVFGTREAFF
>TRBJ2-7|TRBV6-5
CASSYETGYEQYF
>TRBJ1-5|TRBV19
CASSIQEGPQHF
>TRBJ2-7|TRBV19
CASSAGTVYEQYF
>TRBJ1-1|TRBV12-3/TRBV12-4
CASSPSVSEAFF
>TRBJ2-7|TRBV7-2
CASSAGRSSYEQYF
>TRBJ2-5|TRBV7-8
CASSLESPETQYF
>TRBJ2-7|TRBV10-3
CAASGGPYEQYF
>TRBJ2-1|TRBV5-1
CASSEPGNQQFF
>TRBJ2-1|TRBV29-1
CSALGGFNINEQFF
>TRBJ1-2|TRBV7-2
CASSSIMAGYGYTF
>TRBJ2-7|TRBV11-2
CASSRNRDSPFYEQYF
>TRBJ1-6|TRBV30
CAWSAAIRGRDSPLHF
>TRBJ1-4|TRBV27
CASSRATNEKLFF
>TRBJ2-3|TRBV29-1
CSVDSSVGTDTQYF
>TRBJ2-7|TRBV2
CASTPGQWAYEQYF
>TRBJ2-3|TRBV15
CATPLAGGQTETDTQYF
>TRBJ1-4|TRBV11-2
CASSTQGASNEKLFF
>TRBJ2-5|TRBV20-1
CSAWGGGEETQYF
>TRBJ1-1|TRBV6-5
CASFRAGRTEAFF
>TRBJ1-1|TRBV19
CASSHLGSTEAFF
>TRBJ2-3|TRBV20-1
CSASFSAPTDTQYF
>TRBJ2-7|TRBV18
CASSPNGARNEQYF
>TRBJ2-1|TRBV12-3/TRBV12-4
CASSPIQGNEQFF
>TRBJ2-7|TRBV20-1
CSAPGQLYEQYF
>TRBJ1-1|TRBV5-1
CASSYTLSTEAFF
>TRBJ2-1|TRBV4-1
CASSLRTSASLYNEQFF
>TRBJ1-5|TRBV6-2/TRBV6-3
CATQDRNQPQHF
>TRBJ2-1|TRBV6-5
CASSYEGLAGRNEQFF
>TRBJ2-7|TRBV10-3
CAISQGLDEQYF
>TRBJ1-2|TRBV29-1
CSVGSPGTNYGYTF
>TRBJ1-5|TRBV6-5
CASSYTDRGRNQPQHF
>TRBJ2-3|TRBV10-3
CAISDRDTQYF
>TRBJ2-3|TRBV5-1
CASSLKGGTDTQYF
>TRBJ1-5|TRBV6-7
CASSLWGDNQPQHF
>TRBJ2-6|TRBV5-1
CATAGTALPGANVLTF
>TRBJ2-7|TRBV5-1
CASSLGPGGFYEQYF
>TRBJ2-6|TRBV28
CASSSQGAAGANVLTF
>TRBJ2-5|TRBV10-3
CAISDRTGEDRETQYF
>TRBJ2-1|TRBV2
CASSLTGTGSYNEQFF